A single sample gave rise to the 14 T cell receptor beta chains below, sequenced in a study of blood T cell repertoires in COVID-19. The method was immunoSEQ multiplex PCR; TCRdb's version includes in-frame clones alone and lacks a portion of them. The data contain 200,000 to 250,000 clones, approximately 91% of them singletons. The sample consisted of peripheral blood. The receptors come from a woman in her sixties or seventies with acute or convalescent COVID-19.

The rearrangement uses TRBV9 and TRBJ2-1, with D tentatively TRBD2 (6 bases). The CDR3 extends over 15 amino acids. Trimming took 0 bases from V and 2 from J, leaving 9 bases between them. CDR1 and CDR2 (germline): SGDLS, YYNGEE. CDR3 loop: CASSVAGDTYNEQFF. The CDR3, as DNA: TGTGCCAGCAGCGTAGCGGGAGATACCTACAATGAGCAGTTCTTC.

The CDR3 spells CASSLVTSSGNTIYF. CDR3 coding DNA: TGTGCCAGCAGCTTGGTCACAAGCTCTGGAAACACCATATATTTT. The chain uses TRBV5-5 and TRBJ1-3; D ambiguous. The V gene's germline CDR1 is SGHKS and CDR2 YYEKEE (reference sequence). The CDR3 consists of 15 residues. Trimming removed 0 bases from V and 0 bases from J, with 7 bases in between.

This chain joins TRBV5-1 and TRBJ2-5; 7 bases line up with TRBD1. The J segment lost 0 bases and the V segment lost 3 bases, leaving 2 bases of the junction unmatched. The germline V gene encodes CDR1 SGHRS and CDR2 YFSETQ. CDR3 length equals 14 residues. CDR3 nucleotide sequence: TGCGCCAGCAGCTCCGGGACAGACCAAGAGACCCAGTACTTC. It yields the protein CASSSGTDQETQYF.

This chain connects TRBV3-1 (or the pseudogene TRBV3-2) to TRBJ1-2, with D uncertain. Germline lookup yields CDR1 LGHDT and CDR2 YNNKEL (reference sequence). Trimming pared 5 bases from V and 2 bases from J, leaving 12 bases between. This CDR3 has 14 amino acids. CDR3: CASSSLVGNYGYTF. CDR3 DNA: TGTGCCAGCAGCTCTCTGGTGGGCAACTATGGCTACACCTTC.

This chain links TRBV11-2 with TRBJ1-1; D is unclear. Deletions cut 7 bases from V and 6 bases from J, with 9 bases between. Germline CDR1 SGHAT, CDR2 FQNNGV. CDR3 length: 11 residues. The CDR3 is CASTRGPEAFF. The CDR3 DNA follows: TGTGCCAGCACCCGAGGTCCTGAAGCTTTCTTT.

The DNA for the CDR3 is TGTGCCAGCAGCCAAGGCCGACAGGGCTACACCTTC. It codes for CASSQGRQGYTF. The V gene is TRBV3-1 (or the pseudogene TRBV3-2), the J gene TRBJ1-2, with a possible D match to TRBD1 (5 bases). Trimming stripped 1 base from V and 8 bases from J, with 8 bases between. The CDR3 has 12 residues. Looked up from germline, CDR1 is LGHDT and CDR2 is YNNKEL (reference sequence).

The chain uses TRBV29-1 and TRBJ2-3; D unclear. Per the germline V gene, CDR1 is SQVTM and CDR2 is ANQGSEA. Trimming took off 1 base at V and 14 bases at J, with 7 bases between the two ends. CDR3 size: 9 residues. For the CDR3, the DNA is TGCAGCGTTGAAGGGGCTGGGTATTTT. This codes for CSVEGAGYF.

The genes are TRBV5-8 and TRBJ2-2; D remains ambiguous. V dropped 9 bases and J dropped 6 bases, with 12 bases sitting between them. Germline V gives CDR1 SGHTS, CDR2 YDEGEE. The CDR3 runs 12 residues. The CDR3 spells CAIRVAPGELFF. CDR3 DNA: TGTGCCATACGGGTGGCACCCGGGGAGCTGTTTTTT.

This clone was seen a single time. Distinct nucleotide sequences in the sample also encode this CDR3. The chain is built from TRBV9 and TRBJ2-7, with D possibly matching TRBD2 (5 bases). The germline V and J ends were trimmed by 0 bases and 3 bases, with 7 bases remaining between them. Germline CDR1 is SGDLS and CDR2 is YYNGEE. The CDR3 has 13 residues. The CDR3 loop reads CASSVGGNYEQYF. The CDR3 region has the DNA TGTGCCAGCAGCGTAGGAGGGAACTACGAGCAGTACTTC.

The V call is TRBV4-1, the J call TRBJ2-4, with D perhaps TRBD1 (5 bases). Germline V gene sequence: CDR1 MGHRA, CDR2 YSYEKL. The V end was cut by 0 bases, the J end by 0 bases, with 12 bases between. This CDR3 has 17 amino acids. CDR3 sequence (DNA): TGCGCCAGCAGCCAAGAAGGGGCGAAGATAGCCAAAAACATTCAGTACTTC. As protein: CASSQEGAKIAKNIQYF.

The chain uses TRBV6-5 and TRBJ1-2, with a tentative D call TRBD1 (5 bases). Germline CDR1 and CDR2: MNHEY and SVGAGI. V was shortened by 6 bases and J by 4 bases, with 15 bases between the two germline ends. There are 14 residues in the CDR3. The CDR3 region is CASRAAAGPYGYTF. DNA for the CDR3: TGTGCCAGCAGAGCCGCGGCAGGGCCCTATGGCTACACCTTC.

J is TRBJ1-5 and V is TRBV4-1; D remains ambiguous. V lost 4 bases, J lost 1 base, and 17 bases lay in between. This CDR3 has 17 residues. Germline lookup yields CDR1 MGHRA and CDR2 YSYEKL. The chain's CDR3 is CASSLGSGVVSNQPQHF. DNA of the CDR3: TGCGCCAGCAGCCTGGGAAGCGGGGTCGTAAGCAATCAGCCCCAGCATTTT.

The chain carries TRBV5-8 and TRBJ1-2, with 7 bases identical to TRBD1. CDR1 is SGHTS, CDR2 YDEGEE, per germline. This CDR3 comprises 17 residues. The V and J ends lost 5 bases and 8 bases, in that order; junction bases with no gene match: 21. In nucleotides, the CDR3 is TGTGCCAGCAGGCGATACCGGACAGGCGGCCAAGGAGACGGCTACACCTTC. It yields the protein CASRRYRTGGQGDGYTF. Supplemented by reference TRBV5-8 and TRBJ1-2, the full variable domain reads EAGVTQSPTHLIKTRGQQATLRCSPISGHTSVYWYQQALGLGLQFLLWYDEGEERNRGNFPPRFSGRQFPNYSSELNVNALELEDSALYLCASRRYRTGGQGDGYTFGSGTRLTVV.

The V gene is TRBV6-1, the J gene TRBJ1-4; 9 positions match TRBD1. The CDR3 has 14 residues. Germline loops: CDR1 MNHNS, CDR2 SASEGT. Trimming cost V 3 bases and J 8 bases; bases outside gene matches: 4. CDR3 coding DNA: TGTGCCAGCAGTGAGACAGGGGGGGACGAAAAACTGTTTTTT. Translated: CASSETGGDEKLFF.